Below are 23 T cell receptor beta chains sequenced from a single sample in a study of cytomegalovirus exposure and HLA in healthy donors. PCR employed 60 Vbeta and 13 Jbeta primers. The protocol was immunoSEQ multiplex PCR, while the TCRdb copy is restricted to in-frame clones and leaves out a portion. The sample includes roughly 130,000 clones, about three fifths of them seen just once. The sequenced sample consisted of PBMCs. The receptors originated from a woman aged 40 to 50 in good health and CMV-seropositive.

V is TRBV2 and J is TRBJ2-2; D possibly corresponds to TRBD1 (6 bases). The ends were cut back, 10 bases at V and 5 bases at J, with 11 bases in the middle. CDR3 length: 12 residues. The germline V gene encodes CDR1 SNHLY and CDR2 FYNNEI. The DNA of the CDR3 is TGTGCCAACTCTGACAGGACCGGGGAGCTGTTTTTT. Its protein is CANSDRTGELFF.

The rearrangement uses TRBV9 and TRBJ1-3, with no clear D. The CDR3 length is 15 residues. Germline-derived CDR1 and CDR2 are SGDLS and YYNGEE. V was pared by 0 bases and J by 0 bases, with 7 bases between. Written as DNA, the CDR3 is TGTGCCAGCAGCGTAGTCTCCGGCTCTGGAAACACCATATATTTT. Its translation is CASSVVSGSGNTIYF.

The chain employs TRBV7-8 and TRBJ2-7; the D gene is possibly TRBD2 (5 bases). CDR1 is SGHVS and CDR2 is FQNEAQ in the germline V gene. The ends were cut back, 5 bases at V and 4 bases at J, with 15 bases in the middle. The CDR3 is 14 amino acids. CDR3 in amino acids: CASSPLERLYEQYF. The CDR3 nucleotides are TGTGCCAGCAGCCCACTAGAACGGTTGTACGAGCAGTACTTC.

The chain has TRBV5-5 and TRBJ1-1, with D possibly TRBD1 on 6 matching bases. V shed 2 bases and J shed 2 bases, with 10 bases lying between them. The CDR3 runs to 14 residues. CDR1 is SGHKS and CDR2 is YYEKEE in the germline V gene (reference sequence). CDR3 residues: CASSFGRGNTEAFF. CDR3 DNA sequence: TGTGCCAGCAGCTTTGGCAGGGGAAACACTGAAGCTTTCTTT.

The chain joins TRBV9 to TRBJ1-6; 7 bases are shared with TRBD1. Germline V gene sequence: CDR1 SGDLS, CDR2 YYNGEE. The V gene end was trimmed by 0 bases and the J gene end by 9 bases; junction bases not matched to a gene: 6. The CDR3 runs 15 residues. The CDR3 sequence: CASSVGRGPISPLHF. The CDR3 DNA is TGTGCCAGCAGCGTAGGAAGGGGGCCCATTTCACCCCTCCACTTT.

The genes are TRBV28 and TRBJ1-5, with D tentatively TRBD1 (5 bases). Looked up from germline, CDR1 is MDHEN and CDR2 is SYDVKM. The CDR3 is 15 amino acids. Trimming took 6 bases from V and 0 from J, leaving 12 bases between them. As DNA, the CDR3 is TGTGCCAGCAGCCCTCAGGGCTATAGCAATCAGCCCCAGCATTTT. It yields the protein CASSPQGYSNQPQHF. The complete variable domain, with remaining parts taken from reference TRBV28 and TRBJ1-5, reads DVKVTQSSRYLVKRTGEKVFLECVQDMDHENMFWYRQDPGLGLRLIYFSYDVKMKEKGDIPEGYSVSREKKERFSLILESASTNQTSMYLCASSPQGYSNQPQHFGDGTRLSIL.

The rearrangement links TRBV7-2 to TRBJ1-2; D is perhaps TRBD1 (6 bases). CDR1 is SGHTA, CDR2 FQGNSA, per germline. The CDR3 consists of 15 residues. Trimming stripped 0 bases from V and 0 bases from J, with 8 bases between. CDR3 region: CASSLARTANYGYTF. For the CDR3, the DNA is TGTGCCAGCAGCTTAGCGAGGACAGCTAACTATGGCTACACCTTC.

The CDR3 coding sequence is TGTGCCAGCAGCCGGCAGGGGGGTGAAAAACTGTTTTTT. Its translation: CASSRQGGEKLFF. V gene TRBV4-2 combines with J gene TRBJ1-4; the match to TRBD1 covers 7 bases. The CDR3 spans 13 residues. Germline V gene data show CDR1 as LGHNA and CDR2 as YNFKEQ. V lost 4 bases and J lost 7; bases outside the gene matches: 3.

CDR3 nucleotides: TGCGCCAGCAGCTTTAGCGGGGGAACGAACGAGCAGTACTTC. Translating gives CASSFSGGTNEQYF. The chain combines TRBV5-1 with TRBJ2-7, with TRBD2 matching over 9 bases. This CDR3 region has 14 residues. Trimming cost V 2 bases and J 5 bases; bases outside gene matches: 5. In germline, CDR1 is SGHRS, CDR2 YFSETQ.

The table lists this clone with a count of one. The V gene is TRBV7-6, the J gene TRBJ2-7, with TRBD2 identical over 7 bases. Germline CDR1 SGHVS, CDR2 FNYEAQ. This CDR3 is built from 15 residues. J was trimmed by 4 bases and V by 1 base; bases with no gene match: 7. Written as DNA, the CDR3 is TGTGCCAGCAGCTTAGGACCGGCGGGGGAGTACGAGCAGTACTTC. Translating gives CASSLGPAGEYEQYF.

This clone occurred a few times. The chain couples TRBV27 to TRBJ1-2; 10 bases map to TRBD1. The CDR3 is 15 amino acids. Trimming at V came to 7 bases and at J to 8 bases, leaving 13 bases not matched to a gene. Germline CDR1 reads MNHEY; CDR2 reads SMNVEV (reference sequence). The CDR3 reads CASKRGQGPPWGYTF. In DNA, the CDR3 is TGTGCCAGCAAGAGGGGACAGGGGCCCCCTTGGGGCTACACCTTC.

This rearrangement joins TRBV5-1 to TRBJ2-1; 15 positions match TRBD2. The CDR3 is 18 residues long. The V gene's germline CDR1 is SGHRS and CDR2 YFSETQ. J lost 5 bases, V lost 0 bases, and 6 bases had no gene match. The CDR3 nucleotides read TGCGCCAGCAGCTTGGCGGGACTAGCGGGAGGCATGCACAATGAGCAGTTCTTC. Its protein product is CASSLAGLAGGMHNEQFF.

The chain is built from TRBV5-1 and TRBJ2-1, with 12 bases matching TRBD2. The CDR3 is 17 residues long. V was pared by 0 bases and J by 7 bases, with 8 bases of the junction left unmatched. Looked up from germline, CDR1 is SGHRS and CDR2 is YFSETQ. CDR3 coding DNA: TGCGCCAGCAGCTTGGGTCTAGCGGGAGGGCCTCGTAATGAGCAGTTCTTC. Amino acids: CASSLGLAGGPRNEQFF.

This chain connects TRBV28 to TRBJ2-7; tentatively, D is TRBD1 (6 bases). Trimming took 5 bases from V and 6 from J, leaving 8 bases between them. Germline CDR1 reads MDHEN; CDR2 reads SYDVKM. The CDR3 runs 11 residues. The CDR3 sequence is CASSRRGEQYF. CDR3 nucleotide sequence: TGTGCCAGCAGTCGCAGGGGCGAGCAGTACTTC.

The chain joins TRBV6-1 to TRBJ1-2; TRBD1 might be the D (6 bases). Germline-derived CDR1 and CDR2 are MNHNS and SASEGT. The CDR3 is 15 residues long. Trimming removed 2 bases from V and 4 bases from J, with 14 bases in between. The CDR3 here is CASSEYGTPSYGYTF. In DNA form, the CDR3 reads TGTGCCAGCAGTGAATACGGGACACCGTCCTATGGCTACACCTTC.

This chain uses TRBV18 with TRBJ2-2, with D possibly TRBD1 on 5 matching bases. Between the trimmed V and J ends, which lost 1 base and 3 bases, there was a span of 12 bases. The CDR3 length is 16 residues. The V gene's germline CDR1 is KGHSH and CDR2 LQKENI. DNA of the CDR3: TGTGCCAGCTCACCACGTCAGGGTCCGGACACCGGGGAGCTGTTTTTT. Its protein is CASSPRQGPDTGELFF. The variable domain in full, with the rest retrieved from reference TRBV18 and TRBJ2-2, is NAGVMQNPRHLVRRRGQEARLRCSPMKGHSHVYWYRQLPEEGLKFMVYLQKENIIDESGMPKERFSAEFPKEGPSILRIQQVVRGDSAAYFCASSPRQGPDTGELFFGEGSRLTVL.

The chain is built from TRBV27 and TRBJ1-2; the D is unclear. V lost 6 bases to trimming and J lost 0 bases, with 8 bases between them. The CDR3 spans 13 residues. Germline V gene sequence: CDR1 MNHEY, CDR2 SMNVEV (reference sequence). The DNA for the CDR3 is TGTGCCAGCAGCAAGAGAGCTAACTATGGCTACACCTTC. This sequence encodes CASSKRANYGYTF.

CDR3 sequence (DNA): TGTGCCATTGGGACACAATCCTACGAGCAGTACTTC. Its translation is CAIGTQSYEQYF. V is TRBV10-3 and J is TRBJ2-7; possible D gene TRBD1, 6 bases. The V end was cut by 9 bases, the J end by 1 base, with 10 bases between. The CDR3 loop spans 12 amino acids. The germline CDR1 and CDR2 sequences are ENHRY and SYGVKD.

This chain joins TRBV9 and TRBJ2-5; D is possibly TRBD1 (5 bases). The CDR3 sequence is 13 residues long. CDR1 is SGDLS, CDR2 YYNGEE, per germline. V lost 3 bases and J lost 1, with 7 bases in between. Written as DNA, the CDR3 is TGTGCCAGCAGCGACGACAGCCAAGAGACCCAGTACTTC. It yields the protein CASSDDSQETQYF.

This chain connects TRBV19 to TRBJ1-5; D is possibly TRBD1 (5 bases). This CDR3 comprises 14 residues. CDR1 is LNHDA and CDR2 is SQIVND in the germline V gene (reference sequence). Trimming shortened V by 3 bases and J by 5 bases, and 11 bases separated the two germline ends. The CDR3 protein is CASSITGADQPQHF. DNA of the CDR3: TGTGCCAGTAGTATTACAGGAGCTGATCAGCCCCAGCATTTT. Together with reference TRBV19 and TRBJ1-5, the CDR3 gives the full variable domain: DGGITQSPKYLFRKEGQNVTLSCEQNLNHDAMYWYRQDPGQGLRLIYYSQIVNDFQKGDIAEGYSVSREKKESFPLTVTSAQKNPTAFYLCASSITGADQPQHFGDGTRLSIL.

The chain carries TRBV29-1 and TRBJ1-4; D uncertain. CDR1 is SQVTM, CDR2 ANQGSEA, per germline. The CDR3 spans 13 residues. V was shortened by 7 bases and J by 8 bases, with 17 bases between the two germline ends. As DNA, the CDR3 is TGCAGCGCCCTTGAGAGTCAAGAAGAAAAACTGTTTTTT. Protein sequence: CSALESQEEKLFF.

This clone was seen more than once but under ten times. The chain couples TRBV5-1 to TRBJ1-1; TRBD1 might be the D (6 bases). The CDR3 totals 13 residues. Germline CDR1 SGHRS, CDR2 YFSETQ. The V end was cut by 6 bases, the J end by 2 bases, with 11 bases between. CDR3 DNA sequence: TGCGCCAGCAAGTTGACAGGCAACACTGAAGCTTTCTTT. Its protein is CASKLTGNTEAFF.

The chain carries TRBV19 and TRBJ2-2, with 7 bases fitting TRBD1. CDR3 length: 13 residues. Germline lookup yields CDR1 LNHDA and CDR2 SQIVND (reference sequence). V was pared by 5 bases and J by 5 bases, with 2 bases of the junction left unmatched. Here the CDR3 reads CASSVQGTGELFF. The CDR3 nucleotides are TGTGCCAGTAGTGTACAGGGGACCGGGGAGCTGTTTTTT.